The 25 T cell receptor beta chains presented below share a single source sample, sequenced in a study of T cells in Graves' hyperthyroidism and ophthalmopathy. What was amplified from RNA transcripts were TCR beta CDR3 regions. First-round RT-PCR targeting the TCR CDR3 was performed with the HTBI primer set. MiXCR, applied by TCRdb to the multiplex PCR reads, yields one record per CDR3 protein. The sample holds under 650,000 distinct CDR3 sequences, about 17% seen once. Sequencing was carried out using blood. The receptor set was obtained from a woman in her 30s with Graves' hyperthyroidism.

V is TRBV6-1 and J is TRBJ2-1, with D maybe TRBD1 (6 bases). V shed 6 bases and J shed 5 bases, with 14 bases lying between them. Germline V gene lookup returns CDR1 MNHNS and CDR2 SASEGT. This CDR3 has 14 residues. CDR3 residues: CASSPDRTDNEQFF. DNA for the CDR3: TGTGCCAGCAGCCCCGACAGGACCGACAATGAGCAGTTCTTC.

Many counts were recorded for this clonotype. The rearrangement links TRBV5-1 to TRBJ2-1; either TRBD1 or TRBD2 may supply D (5 bases each). CDR3 size: 14 residues. The germline V gene has CDR1 SGHRS and CDR2 YFSETQ. Trimming removed 10 bases from V and 2 bases from J, with 16 bases in between. The CDR3 protein is CASSRDGPYNEQFF. In nucleotides, the CDR3 is TGCGCCTCAAGTAGGGACGGCCCCTACAATGAGCAGTTCTTC.

There are many counts of this clonotype. The chain combines TRBV19 with TRBJ1-2, with D perhaps matching TRBD1 (5 bases). The V end was cut by 9 bases, the J end by 2 bases, with 19 bases between. CDR3 length: 15 amino acids. CDR1 and CDR2 (germline): LNHDA, SQIVND (reference sequence). In nucleotides, the CDR3 is TGTGCCAGCCTACACACGGGACGGTGGAACTATGGCTACACCTTC. It is translated as CASLHTGRWNYGYTF.

V and J are TRBV19 and TRBJ1-2; TRBD1 agrees at 8 bases. The CDR3 is 15 residues long. V was clipped by 4 bases and J by 7 bases; unmatched bases: 11. The germline V gene encodes CDR1 LNHDA and CDR2 SQIVND (reference sequence). CDR3 amino acids: CASSKLGQEVSGYTF. For the CDR3, the DNA is TGTGCCAGTAGTAAGCTGGGACAGGAAGTGTCTGGCTACACCTTC.

This clonotype was observed at least ten times. The chain combines TRBV3-1 with TRBJ1-2, with a weak D call TRBD1 (5 bases). Germline lookup yields CDR1 LGHDT and CDR2 YNNKEL (reference sequence). This CDR3 is 15 amino acids long. V was shortened by 1 base and J by 6 bases, with 15 bases between the two germline ends. The chain's CDR3 is CASSQARTLGHGYTF. The CDR3 DNA reads as TGTGCCAGCAGCCAAGCCAGGACACTAGGCCATGGCTACACCTTC. Filled out from reference TRBV3-1 and TRBJ1-2, the complete variable domain reads DTAVSQTPKYLVTQMGNDKSIKCEQNLGHDTMYWYKQDSKKFLKIMFSYNNKELIINETVPNRFSPKSPDKAHLNLHINSLELGDSAVYFCASSQARTLGHGYTFGSGTRLTVV.

The chain links TRBV29-1 to TRBJ2-3; 10 bases line up with TRBD2. Germline CDR1 reads SQVTM; CDR2 reads ANQGSEA. This CDR3 is built from 16 residues. Trimming at V came to 6 bases and at J to 0 bases, leaving 9 bases not matched to a gene. The CDR3 reads CSVSGLAEPSTDTQYF. CDR3 sequence (DNA): TGCAGCGTAAGTGGACTAGCGGAGCCTAGCACAGATACGCAGTATTTT.

In this sample, this clonotype turned up a few times. CDR3 nucleotide sequence: TGTGCCAGCAGCATACCGGGACAGGGTTGGAACACTGAAGCTTTCTTT. Translated, it gives CASSIPGQGWNTEAFF. This chain connects TRBV7-9 to TRBJ1-1; 9 positions agree with TRBD1. This CDR3 region has 16 residues. The V and J ends lost 5 bases and 1 base, in that order; junction bases with no gene match: 8. Germline CDR1 is SEHNR and CDR2 is FQNEAQ (reference sequence). The entire variable domain, with the rest obtained from reference TRBV7-9 and TRBJ1-1, is as follows: DTGVSQNPRHKITKRGQNVTFRCDPISEHNRLYWYRQTLGQGPEFLTYFQNEAQLEKSRLLSDRFSAERPKGSFSTLEIQRTEQGDSAMYLCASSIPGQGWNTEAFFGQGTRLTVV.

Comment on this clonotype: A read error is possible here, since a much larger clone lies one base away. V usage is TRBV28 and J usage is TRBJ1-5; 7 bases are a match to TRBD1. This CDR3 region has 16 residues. The germline V gene encodes CDR1 MDHEN and CDR2 SYDVKM. V shed 6 bases, J shed 1 base, and the junction held 9 bases outside the gene matches. The CDR3: CASSRARGGSNQPQHF. The CDR3, as DNA: TGTGCCAGCAGCAGGGCCAGGGGGGGCAGCAATCAGCCCCAGCATTTT.

This clonotype was detected a few times. The V call is TRBV11-3, the J call TRBJ2-1, with D possibly being TRBD1 or TRBD2 (5 bases each). The CDR3 has 12 amino acids. Germline-derived CDR1 and CDR2 are SGHNT and YENEEA. V lost 5 bases to trimming and J lost 10 bases, with 12 bases between them. DNA of the CDR3: TGTGCCAGCAGCGTACGGGGCGAGGAGCAGTTCTTC. Residues: CASSVRGEEQFF.

This clonotype has a count of ten or more. The chain is built from TRBV20-1 and TRBJ2-5; D gene ambiguous. V lost 6 bases, J lost 1 base, and 15 bases lay in between. CDR1 is DFQATT, CDR2 SNEGSKA, per germline (reference sequence). CDR3 length: 14 residues. In DNA, the CDR3 is TGCAGTGCCCGGAGAGTAGAAGCCCAAGAGACCCAGTACTTC. Amino acids: CSARRVEAQETQYF.

This clonotype was observed at least ten times. This chain connects TRBV2 to TRBJ2-3; no firm D call. Trimming took off 4 bases at V and 4 bases at J, with 6 bases between the two ends. The CDR3 extends over 12 amino acids. Germline CDR1 SNHLY, CDR2 FYNNEI. DNA of the CDR3: TGTGCCAGCAGTGTCCGGCCAGATACGCAGTATTTT. It translates to CASSVRPDTQYF.

This rearrangement joins TRBV20-1 to TRBJ2-7, with 7 bases that match TRBD1. Germline CDR1 and CDR2: DFQATT and SNEGSKA (reference sequence). This CDR3 has 14 residues. After removal of 1 base from V and 3 bases from J, the junction contained 6 bases not matched to a gene. The CDR3 sequence is CSARGVGTDYEQYF. The DNA of the CDR3 is TGCAGTGCTAGAGGGGTTGGGACAGACTACGAGCAGTACTTC.

This clonotype was counted many times. V is TRBV12-3 or TRBV12-4 and J is TRBJ1-5; TRBD1 is a possible D gene (6 bases). The V end lost 4 bases, the J end lost 6 bases, and 16 bases lay between the germline ends. This CDR3 comprises 15 residues. CDR3 amino acids: CASSSWGTWVQPQHF. DNA for the CDR3: TGTGCCAGCAGTTCTTGGGGGACATGGGTTCAGCCCCAGCATTTT.

This clonotype was observed a handful of times. V gene TRBV7-2 combines with J gene TRBJ2-5; D possibly uses TRBD1 or TRBD2 (5 bases each). The CDR3 sequence is 14 residues long. Germline loops: CDR1 SGHTA, CDR2 FQGNSA. The germline V and J ends were trimmed by 5 bases and 1 base, with 11 bases remaining between them. CDR3 in DNA: TGTGCCAGCAGCCCGGGACGCTTCCAAGAGACCCAGTACTTC. It specifies CASSPGRFQETQYF.

This clonotype was detected a few times. A junction end diverges from the germline sequence, so it may reflect a read error. The rearrangement links TRBV7-7 to TRBJ2-6; D might be TRBD2 (6 bases). CDR3 length: 21 residues. CDR1 is SSHAT and CDR2 is FNYEAQ in the germline V gene (reference sequence). Here the CDR3 reads CASTPGAPITGALSGANVLTF. CDR3 bases: TGTGCTAGCACGCCCGGGGCCCCTATTACGGGAGCCCTCTCTGGGGCCAACGTCCTGACTTTC.

This clonotype was recorded at least ten times. The rearrangement links TRBV11-2 to TRBJ2-7; 7 positions agree with TRBD1. This CDR3 comprises 16 residues. V trimming: 5 bases; J trimming: 2 bases; junction bases outside the gene matches: 12. CDR1 is SGHAT, CDR2 FQNNGV, per germline. CDR3 bases: TGTGCCAGCAGCCCGTTGACAGGGAATGTCGCCTACGAGCAGTACTTC. Amino acid sequence: CASSPLTGNVAYEQYF.

The CDR3 region is CASSVRDRQYEQYF. For the CDR3, the DNA is TGTGCCAGCAGTGTCCGGGACAGGCAGTACGAGCAGTACTTC. V and J are TRBV6-1 and TRBJ2-7, with 8 bases lining up with TRBD1. Trimming took 4 bases from V and 4 from J; bases not matched to a gene: 6. The CDR3 consists of 14 residues. The germline gives CDR1 MNHNS, CDR2 SASEGT.

This clonotype was counted at least ten times. This rearrangement joins TRBV20-1 to TRBJ2-1, with 9 positions matching TRBD2. Germline V CDR1 and CDR2: DFQATT, SNEGSKA (reference sequence). The CDR3 has 15 amino acids. V lost 3 bases to trimming and J lost 5 bases; unmatched junction nucleotides: 8. The CDR3 loop reads CSASPWTSVNNEQFF. The CDR3 nucleotides are TGCAGTGCTAGCCCCTGGACTAGCGTAAACAATGAGCAGTTCTTC.

This clonotype has a count of ten or more. The chain joins TRBV28 to TRBJ2-7, with 8 nucleotides matching TRBD1. The CDR3 is 14 amino acids. Germline V lookup: CDR1 MDHEN, CDR2 SYDVKM. The ends lost 8 bases at V and 4 bases at J; junction bases unmatched: 10. The CDR3: CASGTGTTLYEQYF. CDR3 coding DNA: TGTGCCAGCGGGACAGGAACCACGCTATACGAGCAGTACTTC.

The gene calls are TRBV2 and TRBJ2-3; D is perhaps TRBD1 or TRBD2 (6 bases each). Germline CDR1 is SNHLY and CDR2 is FYNNEI. Between the trimmed V and J ends, which lost 3 bases and 12 bases, there was a span of 13 bases. The CDR3 consists of 12 residues. The CDR3 is CASSEGGNPQYF. CDR3 DNA: TGTGCCAGCAGTGAGGGGGGCAACCCTCAGTATTTT.

This clonotype has only a few counts. The V and J genes are TRBV20-1 and TRBJ1-2; tentative D call: TRBD1 (5 bases). CDR3 length: 14 amino acids. Looked up from germline, CDR1 is DFQATT and CDR2 is SNEGSKA (reference sequence). The CDR3 DNA sequence: TGCAGCGCCGTAGGGTGGGGGGACCCCAATGGCTACACCTTC. As protein: CSAVGWGDPNGYTF.

The chain joins TRBV19 to TRBJ1-4; maybe TRBD1 (5 bases). This CDR3 has 14 amino acids. The V gene's germline CDR1 is LNHDA and CDR2 SQIVND (reference sequence). V was shortened by 6 bases and J by 0 bases, with 8 bases between the two germline ends. The CDR3 sequence: CASRDTSTNEKLFF. CDR3 sequence (DNA): TGTGCCAGTAGGGACACTTCAACTAATGAAAAACTGTTTTTT.

The J gene is TRBJ1-1, the V gene TRBV9; D gene ambiguous. Germline V gene sequence: CDR1 SGDLS, CDR2 YYNGEE. The CDR3 length is 15 residues. The germline V and J ends were trimmed by 0 bases and 2 bases, with 11 bases remaining between them. CDR3: CASSVDERVNTEAFF. The CDR3 DNA sequence: TGTGCCAGCAGCGTAGATGAAAGGGTTAACACTGAAGCTTTCTTT. The full variable domain, with the rest looked up from reference TRBV9 and TRBJ1-1, is DSGVTQTPKHLITATGQRVTLRCSPRSGDLSVYWYQQSLDQGLQFLIQYYNGEERAKGNILERFSAQQFPDLHSELNLSSLELGDSALYFCASSVDERVNTEAFFGQGTRLTVV.

The chain recombines TRBV4-2 with TRBJ1-2; D is ambiguous. Between the trimmed V and J ends, which lost 0 bases and 5 bases, there was a span of 13 bases. Per germline, CDR1 LGHNA and CDR2 YNFKEQ. This CDR3 has 15 amino acids. The CDR3 protein is CASSQEVRMGYGYTF. The CDR3 DNA reads TGTGCCAGCAGCCAAGAAGTCCGCATGGGATATGGCTACACCTTC.

The chain uses TRBV5-6 and TRBJ2-5; 7 positions agree with TRBD2. Germline V CDR1 and CDR2: SGHDT, YYEEEE. The V gene end was trimmed by 2 bases and the J gene end by 4 bases; junction bases not matched to a gene: 8. This CDR3 spans 15 amino acids. DNA for the CDR3: TGTGCCAGCAGCTTATATCGCGGGAGATTAGAGACCCAGTACTTC. It specifies CASSLYRGRLETQYF. The full variable domain, with the rest looked up from reference TRBV5-6 and TRBJ2-5, is DAGVTQSPTHLIKTRGQQVTLRCSPKSGHDTVSWYQQALGQGPQFIFQYYEEEERQRGNFPDRFSGHQFPNYSSELNVNALLLGDSALYLCASSLYRGRLETQYFGPGTRLLVL.